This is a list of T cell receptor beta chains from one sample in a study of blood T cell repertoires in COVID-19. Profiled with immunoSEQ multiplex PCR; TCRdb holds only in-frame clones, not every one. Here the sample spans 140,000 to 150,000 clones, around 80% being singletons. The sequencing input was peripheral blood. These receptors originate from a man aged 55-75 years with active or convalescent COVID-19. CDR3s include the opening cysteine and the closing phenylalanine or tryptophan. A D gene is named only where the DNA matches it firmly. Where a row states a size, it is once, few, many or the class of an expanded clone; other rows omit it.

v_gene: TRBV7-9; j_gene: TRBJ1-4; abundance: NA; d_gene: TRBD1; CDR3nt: TGTGCCAGCAGCGTGTTCCAGGGGGCTAATGAAAAACTGTTTTTT; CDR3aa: CASSVFQGANEKLFF
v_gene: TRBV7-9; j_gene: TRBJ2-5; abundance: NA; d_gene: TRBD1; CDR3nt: TGTGCCAGCAGCTCCAGTCGTACGCGGACAGGGTCATGGGAGACCCAGTACTTC; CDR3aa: CASSSSRTRTGSWETQYF
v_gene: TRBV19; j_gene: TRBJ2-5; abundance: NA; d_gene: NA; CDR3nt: TGTGCCAGCAGTTGGGCCAGCTACCAAGAGACCCAGTACTTC; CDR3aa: CASSWASYQETQYF
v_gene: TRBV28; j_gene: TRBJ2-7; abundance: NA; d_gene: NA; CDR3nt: TGTGCCAGCAGTTTCAGTTACGAGCAGTACTTC; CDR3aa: CASSFSYEQYF
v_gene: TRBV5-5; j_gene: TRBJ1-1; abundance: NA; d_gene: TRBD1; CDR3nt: TGTGCCAGCAGCTTGGCCCGACAGGGGGCGAACACTGAAGCTTTCTTT; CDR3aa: CASSLARQGANTEAFF
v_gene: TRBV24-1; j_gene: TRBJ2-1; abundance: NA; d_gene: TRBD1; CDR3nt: TGTGCCACCAGTGACCCCGACAGGGGCGATGAGCAGTTCTTC; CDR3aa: CATSDPDRGDEQFF
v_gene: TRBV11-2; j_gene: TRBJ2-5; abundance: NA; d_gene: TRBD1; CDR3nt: TGTGCCAGCAGCCCCAGAGACAGGGCCGAAGAGACCCAGTACTTC; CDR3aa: CASSPRDRAEETQYF
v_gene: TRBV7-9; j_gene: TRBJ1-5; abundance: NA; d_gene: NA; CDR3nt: TGTGCCAGCAGCTCAAGACAGAGTAATCAGCCCCAGCATTTT; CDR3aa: CASSSRQSNQPQHF
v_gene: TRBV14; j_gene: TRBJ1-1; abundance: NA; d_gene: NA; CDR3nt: TGTGCCAGCAGCTTTACAGCGAACACTGAAGCTTTCTTT; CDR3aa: CASSFTANTEAFF
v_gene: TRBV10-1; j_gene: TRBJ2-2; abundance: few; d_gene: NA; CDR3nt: TGCGCCAGCAGTGGAGAGCGGACTACCGGGGAGCTGTTTTTT; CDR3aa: CASSGERTTGELFF
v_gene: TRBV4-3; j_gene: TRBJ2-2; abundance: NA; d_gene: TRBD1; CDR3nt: TGCGCCAGCAGCCAAGAATGGACAGGGGTCACCGGGGAGCTGTTTTTT; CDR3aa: CASSQEWTGVTGELFF
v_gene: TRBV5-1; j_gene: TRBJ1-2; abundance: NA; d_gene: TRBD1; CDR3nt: TGCGCCAGCAGCTTGGGACGGACAGGAAACTATGGCTACACCTTC; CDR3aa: CASSLGRTGNYGYTF
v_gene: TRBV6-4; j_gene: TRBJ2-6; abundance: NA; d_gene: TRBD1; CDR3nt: TGTGCCAGAAAAGGACAGGGGGCTACCGGGGCCAACGTCCTGACTTTC; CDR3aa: CARKGQGATGANVLTF
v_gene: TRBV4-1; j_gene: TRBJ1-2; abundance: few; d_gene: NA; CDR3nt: TGCGCCAGCAGCCAAGCGACCAGGAGGCGGGGAAACTATGGCTACACCTTC; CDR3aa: CASSQATRRRGNYGYTF
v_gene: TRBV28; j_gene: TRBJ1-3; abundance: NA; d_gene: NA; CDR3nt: TGTACGACGCGAACACAGGGACGGCTCTCTGGAAACACCATATATTTT; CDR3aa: CTTRTQGRLSGNTIYF
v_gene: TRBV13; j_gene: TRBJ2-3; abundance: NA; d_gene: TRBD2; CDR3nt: TGTGCCAGCAGCTTAGGCGGTCTAGCGGGGGTAAATACGCAGTATTTT; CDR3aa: CASSLGGLAGVNTQYF
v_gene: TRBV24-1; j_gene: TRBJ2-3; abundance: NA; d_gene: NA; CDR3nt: TGTGCCACGGTGGGGGGTCGAAGCACAGATACGCAGTATTTT; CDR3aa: CATVGGRSTDTQYF
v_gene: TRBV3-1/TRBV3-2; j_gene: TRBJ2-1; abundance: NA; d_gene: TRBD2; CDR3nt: TGTGCCAGCAGCCAAGTAACTAGCGGGTACGATGAGCAGTTCTTC; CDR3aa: CASSQVTSGYDEQFF
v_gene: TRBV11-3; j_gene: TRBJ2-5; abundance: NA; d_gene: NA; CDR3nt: TGTGCCAGCAGCTTCCTACAGGTCTCGGAGACCCAGTACTTC; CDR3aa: CASSFLQVSETQYF
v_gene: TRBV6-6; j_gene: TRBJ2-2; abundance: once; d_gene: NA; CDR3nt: TGTGCCAGCAGGCCGGGAGTGATGAACACCGGGGAGCTGTTTTTT; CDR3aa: CASRPGVMNTGELFF
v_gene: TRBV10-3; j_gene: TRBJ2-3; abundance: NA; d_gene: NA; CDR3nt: TGTGCCATCAGTGAGTCTGGCTACTTCGCGGCGGATACGCAGTATTTT; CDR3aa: CAISESGYFAADTQYF
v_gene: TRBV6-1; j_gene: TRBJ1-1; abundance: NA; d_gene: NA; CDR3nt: TGTGCCAGCAGTGACGGTTTAGCGGGGAACACTGAAGCTTTCTTT; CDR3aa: CASSDGLAGNTEAFF
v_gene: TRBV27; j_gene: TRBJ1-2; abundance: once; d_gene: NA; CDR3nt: TGTGCCAGCAGTTTCTTTGGCACAAACTATGGCTACACCTTC; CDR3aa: CASSFFGTNYGYTF
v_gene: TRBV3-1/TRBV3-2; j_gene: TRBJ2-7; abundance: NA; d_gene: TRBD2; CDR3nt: TGTGCCAGCAGCCAAGGGCTAGCGGGCTCCTACGAGCAGTACTTC; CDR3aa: CASSQGLAGSYEQYF
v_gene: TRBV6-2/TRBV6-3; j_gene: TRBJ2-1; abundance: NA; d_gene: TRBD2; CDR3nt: TGTGCCAGCAGTTTATCAGCGGGGGGGCCACGAAATGAGCAGTTCTTC; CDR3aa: CASSLSAGGPRNEQFF
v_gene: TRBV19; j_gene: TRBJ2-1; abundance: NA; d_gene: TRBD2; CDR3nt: TGTGCCAGTAGTTCCCGGCTAGCGGGGTCCCGGGGCAATGAGCAGTTCTTC; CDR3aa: CASSSRLAGSRGNEQFF
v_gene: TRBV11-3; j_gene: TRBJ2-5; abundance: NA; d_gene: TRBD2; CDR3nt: TGTGCCAGCAGCTTAGGTCGGACTAGCGGGGGCCAAGAGACCCAGTACTTC; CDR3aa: CASSLGRTSGGQETQYF